The present T cell receptor (beta chain) was sequenced within a study of T cells after posttransplantation cyclophosphamide. Study-wide results and caveats: TRB overlap between skin or GI tissue T cells and blood was limited. TRB clonality was highly associated with recipient CMV seropositivity and reactivation.

In this sample, this clone turned up many times. The antigen is not known. A marrow graft followed busulfan-fludarabine conditioning, with cyclophosphamide on days +3 and +4. The table came from immunoSEQ multiplex PCR; TCRdb's copy has only in-frame clones and leaves some out. Listed for the sample are around 10,000 clones, none seen a single time. The sequence derives from a female patient in her 40s who received an allogeneic stem cell transplant from a related donor, was CMV-positive, and had no GVHD. A share of the T cells may be of graft donor origin. Sample: PBMCs, taken after allogeneic stem cell transplant with posttransplant cyclophosphamide.

The CDR3 reads CAISGSGQAGPGSGNTIYF. CDR3 nucleotide sequence: TGTGCCATCAGTGGCTCCGGACAGGCCGGACCTGGCTCTGGAAACACCATATATTTT. The chain has TRBV10-3 and TRBJ1-3; 7 positions match TRBD1. V lost 4 bases, J lost 0 bases, and 15 bases stayed unmatched. There are 19 residues in the CDR3. Germline-derived CDR1 and CDR2 are ENHRY and SYGVKD.